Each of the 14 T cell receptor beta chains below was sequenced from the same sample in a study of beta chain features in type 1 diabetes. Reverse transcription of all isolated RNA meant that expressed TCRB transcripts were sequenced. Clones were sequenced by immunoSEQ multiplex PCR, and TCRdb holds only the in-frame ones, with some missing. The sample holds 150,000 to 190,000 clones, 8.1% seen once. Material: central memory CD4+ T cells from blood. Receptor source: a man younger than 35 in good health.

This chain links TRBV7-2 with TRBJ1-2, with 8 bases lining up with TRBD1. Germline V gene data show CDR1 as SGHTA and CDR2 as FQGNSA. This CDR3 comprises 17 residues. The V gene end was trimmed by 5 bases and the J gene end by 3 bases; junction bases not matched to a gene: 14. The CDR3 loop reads CASSPLSFGQGYYGYTF. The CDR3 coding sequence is TGTGCCAGCAGCCCTCTCTCATTCGGACAGGGCTACTATGGCTACACCTTC.

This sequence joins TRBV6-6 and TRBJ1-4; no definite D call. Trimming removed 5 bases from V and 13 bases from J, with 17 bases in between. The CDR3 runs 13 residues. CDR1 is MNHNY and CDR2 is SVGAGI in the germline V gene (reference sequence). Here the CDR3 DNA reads TGTGCCAGCAGTCTCGCCGGGTCCTATTTACTGTTTTTT. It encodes CASSLAGSYLLFF.

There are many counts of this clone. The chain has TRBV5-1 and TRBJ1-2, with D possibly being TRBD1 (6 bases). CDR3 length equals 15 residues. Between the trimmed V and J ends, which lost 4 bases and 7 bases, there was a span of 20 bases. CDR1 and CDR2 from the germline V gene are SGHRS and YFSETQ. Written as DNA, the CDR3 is TGCGCCAGCAGCGAAGGACAGTCCCAGAGAGGTGGCTACACCTTC. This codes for CASSEGQSQRGGYTF.

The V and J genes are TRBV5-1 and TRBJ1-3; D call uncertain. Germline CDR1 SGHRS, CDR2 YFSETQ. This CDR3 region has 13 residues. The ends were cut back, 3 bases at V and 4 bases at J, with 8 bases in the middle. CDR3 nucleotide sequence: TGCGCCAGCAGCTCACAAACAGGAAACACCATATATTTT. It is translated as CASSSQTGNTIYF.

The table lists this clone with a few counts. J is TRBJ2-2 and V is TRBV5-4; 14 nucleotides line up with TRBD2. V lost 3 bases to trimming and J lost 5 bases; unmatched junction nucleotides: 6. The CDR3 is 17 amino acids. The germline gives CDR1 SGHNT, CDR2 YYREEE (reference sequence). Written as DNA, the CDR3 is TGTGCCAGCAGCTCCGGGACTAGCGGGAGTCGAACCGGGGAGCTGTTTTTT. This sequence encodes CASSSGTSGSRTGELFF. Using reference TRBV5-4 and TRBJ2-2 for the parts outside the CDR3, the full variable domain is ETGVTQSPTHLIKTRGQQVTLRCSSQSGHNTVSWYQQALGQGPQFIFQYYREEENGRGNFPPRFSGLQFPNYSSELNVNALELDDSALYLCASSSGTSGSRTGELFFGEGSRLTVL.

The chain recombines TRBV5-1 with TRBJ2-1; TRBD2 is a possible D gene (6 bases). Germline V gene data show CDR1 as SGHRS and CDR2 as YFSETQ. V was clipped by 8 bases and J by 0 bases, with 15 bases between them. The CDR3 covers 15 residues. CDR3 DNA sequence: TGCGCCAGTGGTAGCGGCGACAGCTCCTACAATGAGCAGTTCTTC. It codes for CASGSGDSSYNEQFF.

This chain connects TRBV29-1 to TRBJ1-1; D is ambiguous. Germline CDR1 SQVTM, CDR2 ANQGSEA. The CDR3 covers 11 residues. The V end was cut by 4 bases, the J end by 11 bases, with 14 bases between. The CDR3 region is CSVVEPGEAFF. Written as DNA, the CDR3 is TGCAGCGTTGTGGAACCCGGGGAGGCTTTCTTT.

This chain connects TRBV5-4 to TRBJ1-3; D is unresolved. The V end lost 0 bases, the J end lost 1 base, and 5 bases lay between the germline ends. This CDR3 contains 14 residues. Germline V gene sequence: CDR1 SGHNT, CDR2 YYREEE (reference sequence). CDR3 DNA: TGTGCCAGCAGCTTGGACAGTTCTGGAAACACCATATATTTT. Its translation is CASSLDSSGNTIYF.

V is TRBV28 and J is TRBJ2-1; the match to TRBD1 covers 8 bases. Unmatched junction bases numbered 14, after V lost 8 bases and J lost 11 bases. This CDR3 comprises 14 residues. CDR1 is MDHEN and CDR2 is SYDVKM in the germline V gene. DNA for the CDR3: TGTGCCAGCCACCGGGACAGGATAATCGGTAAGCAGTTCTTC. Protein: CASHRDRIIGKQFF.

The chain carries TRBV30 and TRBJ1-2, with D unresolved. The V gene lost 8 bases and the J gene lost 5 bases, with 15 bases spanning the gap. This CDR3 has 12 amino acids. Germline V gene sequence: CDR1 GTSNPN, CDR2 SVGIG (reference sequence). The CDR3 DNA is TGTGCCCGCTTGGGCGGGGAATATGGCTACACCTTC. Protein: CARLGGEYGYTF.

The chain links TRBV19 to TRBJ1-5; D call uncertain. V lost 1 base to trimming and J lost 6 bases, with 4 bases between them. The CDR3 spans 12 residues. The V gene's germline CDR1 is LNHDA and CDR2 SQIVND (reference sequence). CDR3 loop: CASSIVRQPQHF. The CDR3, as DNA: TGTGCCAGTAGTATAGTTCGTCAGCCCCAGCATTTT.

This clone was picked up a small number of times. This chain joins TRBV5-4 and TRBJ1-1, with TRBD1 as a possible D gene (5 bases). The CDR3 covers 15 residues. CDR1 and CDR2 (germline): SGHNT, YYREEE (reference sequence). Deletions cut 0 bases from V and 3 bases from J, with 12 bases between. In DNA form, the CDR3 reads TGTGCCAGCAGCTTGGGTGGACAACAGTACACTGAAGCTTTCTTT. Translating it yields CASSLGGQQYTEAFF. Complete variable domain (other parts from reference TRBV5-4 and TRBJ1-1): ETGVTQSPTHLIKTRGQQVTLRCSSQSGHNTVSWYQQALGQGPQFIFQYYREEENGRGNFPPRFSGLQFPNYSSELNVNALELDDSALYLCASSLGGQQYTEAFFGQGTRLTVV.

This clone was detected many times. CDR3 sequence (DNA): TGCAGCGTTGAAGATGGGGGCCGGGGAAACACCATATATTTT. This gives the protein CSVEDGGRGNTIYF. This chain links TRBV29-1 with TRBJ1-3; possibly TRBD1 for D (6 bases). Germline assignment: CDR1 SQVTM and CDR2 ANQGSEA. V was trimmed by 0 bases and J by 4 bases, leaving 10 bases between them. The CDR3 length is 14 residues.

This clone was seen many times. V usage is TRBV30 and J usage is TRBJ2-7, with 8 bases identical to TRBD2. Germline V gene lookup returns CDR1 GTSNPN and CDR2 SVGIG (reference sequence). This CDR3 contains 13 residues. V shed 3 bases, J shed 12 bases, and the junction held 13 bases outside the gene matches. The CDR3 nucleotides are TGTGCCTGGAGCATCACAGGGCGGGGGGTGCGGTACTTC. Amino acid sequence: CAWSITGRGVRYF. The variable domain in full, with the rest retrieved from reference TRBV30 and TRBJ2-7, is SQTIHQWPATLVQPVGSPLSLECTVEGTSNPNLYWYRQAAGRGLQLLFYSVGIGQISSEVPQNLSASRPQDRQFILSSKKLLLSDSGFYLCAWSITGRGVRYFGPGTRLTVT.